The 7 T cell receptor beta chains below all came from one sample that was sequenced in a study of T-cell memory formation after mild COVID-19. Each CDR3 protein is one row after TCRdb ran MiXCR on the 5' RACE reads. The table has under 550,000 distinct CDR3 sequences, roughly 18% seen once. The sample taken for sequencing was PBMCs or a T cell subset sorted from them (not recorded which). The source is an adult woman who had mild COVID-19 (a few samples of this study predate the infection). Cell type and time point are not known.

In its sample, this clonotype was seen a few times. The rearrangement joins TRBV2 to TRBJ2-2; the D is unclear. Germline CDR1 and CDR2: SNHLY and FYNNEI. Trimming cost V 7 bases and J 2 bases, with 2 bases left between them. The CDR3 totals 11 residues. CDR3 DNA: TGTGCCAGCAAAAACACCGGGGAGCTGTTTTTT. It yields the protein CASKNTGELFF. The full variable domain, with the rest looked up from reference TRBV2 and TRBJ2-2, is EPEVTQTPSHQVTQMGQEVILRCVPISNHLYFYWYRQILGQKVEFLVSFYNNEISEKSEIFDDQFSVERPDGSNFTLKIRSTKLEDSAMYFCASKNTGELFFGEGSRLTVL.

This rearrangement joins TRBV28 to TRBJ2-5; possible D gene TRBD2, 6 bases. V was cut by 7 bases and J by 4 bases, with 16 bases left in between. The CDR3 covers 14 residues. Germline CDR1 and CDR2: MDHEN and SYDVKM. This CDR3 reads CASTPASGGETQYF. CDR3 nucleotides: TGTGCCAGCACCCCCGCCTCCGGGGGAGAGACCCAGTACTTC.

This chain uses TRBV6-5 with TRBJ2-2, with 13 nucleotides matching TRBD2. CDR1 is MNHEY, CDR2 SVGAGI, per germline. CDR3 size: 16 residues. The trim removed 5 bases at V and 4 bases at J, leaving 4 bases unmatched. The CDR3 DNA sequence: TGTGCCAGCAGTCGGACTAGCGGGAGTATCACCGGGGAGCTGTTTTTT. Amino acid sequence: CASSRTSGSITGELFF.

This clonotype has only a few counts. The chain recombines TRBV12-3 or TRBV12-4 with TRBJ1-2; tentative D call: TRBD1 (6 bases). CDR3 length: 13 residues. V was trimmed by 7 bases and J by 7 bases, leaving 16 bases between them. In nucleotides, the CDR3 is TGTGCCAGCACGGGGAACAGGGAACGTGGCTACACCTTC. Translation: CASTGNRERGYTF.

The rearrangement uses TRBV6-5 and TRBJ1-2; the match to TRBD1 covers 7 bases. This CDR3 contains 11 residues. The V and J ends lost 7 bases and 4 bases, in that order; junction bases with no gene match: 0. From germline, CDR1 is MNHEY and CDR2 SVGAGI. The CDR3 bases are TGTGCCAGCACAGGGGGCTATGGCTACACCTTC. Translation: CASTGGYGYTF.

This clonotype was detected a few times. This sequence joins TRBV7-9 and TRBJ1-2; D remains ambiguous. Deletions cut 3 bases from V and 9 bases from J, with 11 bases between. Germline V lookup: CDR1 SEHNR, CDR2 FQNEAQ (reference sequence). This CDR3 is built from 12 residues. This CDR3 is CASSLEPGSYTF. The CDR3 nucleotides read TGTGCCAGCAGCTTGGAACCGGGGAGCTACACCTTC. Full variable domain (outside the CDR3, taken from reference TRBV7-9 and TRBJ1-2): DTGVSQNPRHKITKRGQNVTFRCDPISEHNRLYWYRQTLGQGPEFLTYFQNEAQLEKSRLLSDRFSAERPKGSFSTLEIQRTEQGDSAMYLCASSLEPGSYTFGSGTRLTVV.

This clonotype has a count of ten or more. The V and J genes are TRBV7-9 and TRBJ2-1, with TRBD2 as a possible D gene (5 bases). The germline gives CDR1 SEHNR, CDR2 FQNEAQ (reference sequence). V lost 5 bases to trimming and J lost 2 bases, with 13 bases between them. The CDR3 contains 15 residues. DNA of the CDR3: TGTGCCAGCAGCCCGCCCAGCGGCCCCTACAATGAGCAGTTCTTC. It codes for CASSPPSGPYNEQFF.